This T cell receptor beta chain originates from a study of cytomegalovirus exposure and HLA in healthy donors. Notes on the study in general: Cytomegalovirus status, reportedly, was diagnosed with high specificity and sensitivity by the classifier. Productive rates of about 87% or about 30% were seen for most TCR beta V segments in an earlier analysis. The study put 150 to 200 TCR beta chains on its list as cytomegalovirus-associated. In a later analysis, at a false discovery rate of 0.05, 16,951 TCR beta sequences matched HLA alleles.

Comments on this clone: The antigen remains unidentified.

The length of the CDR3 is 16 residues. The germline CDR1 and CDR2 sequences are SGDLS and YYNGEE. Trimming cost V 4 bases and J 2 bases; bases outside gene matches: 5. It was with 60 Vbeta and 13 Jbeta primers that the PCR ran. Clones were read by immunoSEQ multiplex PCR, and TCRdb kept only the in-frame ones, dropping some. This sample has about 120,000 clones, with about 74% found just once. Sequenced material: PBMCs. The clonotype comes from a female donor in good health and CMV-seronegative. The chain recombines TRBV9 with TRBJ1-3, with TRBD1 matching over 11 bases. This chain's CDR3 is CASSPEGQGAGNTIYF. CDR3 nucleotides: TGTGCCAGCAGCCCAGAGGGACAGGGGGCTGGAAACACCATATATTTT.